Shown below are 27 T cell receptor beta chains from a single sample sequenced in a study of T cell responses to AZD1222 COVID-19 vaccine. The assay was immunoSEQ multiplex PCR, and TCRdb's table has in-frame clones only and misses some. The repertoire holds around 80,000 clones, with 83% as singletons. The material sequenced was peripheral blood, taken 28 days after the second AZD1222 dose. The receptors were sampled from an adult who received the AZD1222 COVID-19 vaccine.

The chain has TRBV7-9 and TRBJ1-4, with D possibly being TRBD1 (5 bases). V was pared by 2 bases and J by 4 bases, with 11 bases between. This CDR3 is 15 amino acids long. Germline loops: CDR1 SEHNR, CDR2 FQNEAQ (reference sequence). The CDR3 sequence is CASSLLGRSNEKLFF. The CDR3 nucleotides are TGTGCCAGCAGCTTACTGGGACGGAGTAATGAAAAACTGTTTTTT.

The gene calls are TRBV11-3 and TRBJ2-1; D not resolved. Trimming removed 5 bases from V and 5 bases from J, with 13 bases in between. Per the germline V gene, CDR1 is SGHNT and CDR2 is YENEEA. The CDR3 contains 14 residues. The CDR3 nucleotides are TGTGCCAGCAGCCATCACTTTCGGGACAATGAGCAGTTCTTC. Protein sequence: CASSHHFRDNEQFF.

This rearrangement joins TRBV7-3 to TRBJ2-2; D is ambiguous. The CDR3 extends over 13 amino acids. V dropped 5 bases and J dropped 7 bases, with 11 bases sitting between them. CDR1 and CDR2 (germline): SGHTA, FQGTGA. CDR3 protein: CASSQSKYGELFF. As DNA, the CDR3 is TGTGCCAGCAGCCAAAGCAAATACGGGGAGCTGTTTTTT.

This rearrangement joins TRBV5-6 to TRBJ2-7, with 7 nucleotides matching TRBD2. Trimming at V came to 2 bases and at J to 2 bases, leaving 7 bases not matched to a gene. The germline CDR1 and CDR2 sequences are SGHDT and YYEEEE. The CDR3 extends over 15 amino acids. CDR3: CASSFTGRDPYEQYF. CDR3 in DNA: TGTGCCAGCAGCTTTACGGGGAGGGACCCCTACGAGCAGTACTTC. Supplemented by reference TRBV5-6 and TRBJ2-7, the full variable domain reads DAGVTQSPTHLIKTRGQQVTLRCSPKSGHDTVSWYQQALGQGPQFIFQYYEEEERQRGNFPDRFSGHQFPNYSSELNVNALLLGDSALYLCASSFTGRDPYEQYFGPGTRLTVT.

V gene TRBV3-1 (or the pseudogene TRBV3-2) combines with J gene TRBJ1-6; no definite D call. This CDR3 is built from 12 residues. From germline, CDR1 is LGHDT and CDR2 YNNKEL (reference sequence). V was clipped by 6 bases and J by 13 bases, with 13 bases between them. CDR3 sequence (DNA): TGTGCCAGCAGAAATCAACCGGGTCCCCTCCACTTT. This sequence encodes CASRNQPGPLHF.

The chain employs TRBV19 and TRBJ2-6, with no clear D. CDR3 length equals 17 residues. Germline lookup yields CDR1 LNHDA and CDR2 SQIVND (reference sequence). V was cut by 6 bases and J by 0 bases, with 15 bases left in between. The CDR3 DNA sequence: TGTGCCAGTAGCAAAGCCACCCCAGTCTCTGGGGCCAACGTCCTGACTTTC. It specifies CASSKATPVSGANVLTF.

Only a few counts were recorded for this clone. The J gene is TRBJ1-1, the V gene TRBV2, with TRBD1 matching over 12 bases. J gave up 11 bases and V 5 bases, and 9 bases lay outside the gene matches. This CDR3 has 14 residues. Germline CDR1 SNHLY, CDR2 FYNNEI. CDR3 sequence: CASSPGTGGFMAFF. CDR3 in DNA: TGTGCCAGCAGTCCCGGGACAGGGGGCTTTATGGCTTTCTTT. The full variable domain, rest sourced from reference TRBV2 and TRBJ1-1, is EPEVTQTPSHQVTQMGQEVILRCVPISNHLYFYWYRQILGQKVEFLVSFYNNEISEKSEIFDDQFSVERPDGSNFTLKIRSTKLEDSAMYFCASSPGTGGFMAFFGQGTRLTVV.

The rearrangement links TRBV7-2 to TRBJ2-3; TRBD2 agrees at 8 bases. This CDR3 comprises 15 residues. Germline CDR1 reads SGHTA; CDR2 reads FQGNSA. The trim removed 3 bases at V and 3 bases at J, leaving 5 bases unmatched. The CDR3 DNA is TGTGCCAGCAGCTTCCTCAGCGGGAGTACAGATACGCAGTATTTT. Translated, it gives CASSFLSGSTDTQYF.

J is TRBJ2-2 and V is TRBV5-4; D not resolved. Trimming cost V 2 bases and J 7 bases, with 6 bases left between them. Germline V gives CDR1 SGHNT, CDR2 YYREEE (reference sequence). This CDR3 region has 12 residues. The CDR3 reads CASSFGDGELFF. The CDR3 nucleotides read TGTGCCAGCAGCTTTGGGGACGGGGAGCTGTTTTTT.

This clone was recorded a few times. This chain uses TRBV18 with TRBJ2-1; 7 bases fit TRBD2. The V and J ends lost 5 bases and 3 bases, in that order; junction bases with no gene match: 4. CDR1 is KGHSH and CDR2 is LQKENI in the germline V gene. CDR3 size: 14 residues. The CDR3 spells CASSRASGYNEQFF. Here the CDR3 DNA reads TGTGCCAGCTCAAGGGCTAGCGGCTACAATGAGCAGTTCTTC.

This chain links TRBV2 with TRBJ1-4; D not resolved. V was trimmed by 7 bases and J by 7 bases, leaving 13 bases between them. Germline V lookup: CDR1 SNHLY, CDR2 FYNNEI. This CDR3 has 13 residues. The CDR3 protein is CASKPVGVEKLFF. CDR3 coding DNA: TGTGCCAGCAAACCGGTGGGTGTTGAAAAACTGTTTTTT.

This chain connects TRBV18 to TRBJ2-1; D remains ambiguous. Germline V gene sequence: CDR1 KGHSH, CDR2 LQKENI. Trimming shortened V by 2 bases and J by 4 bases, and 12 bases separated the two germline ends. CDR3 length equals 15 residues. The CDR3 protein is CASSPASTLYNEQFF. In nucleotides, the CDR3 is TGTGCCAGCTCACCAGCAAGTACCCTATACAATGAGCAGTTCTTC.

J is TRBJ2-7 and V is TRBV27, with 12 bases lining up with TRBD2. Germline V gives CDR1 MNHEY, CDR2 SMNVEV (reference sequence). The CDR3 totals 13 residues. The V and J ends lost 5 bases and 5 bases, in that order; junction bases with no gene match: 1. The chain's CDR3 is CASSRLAGDEQYF. CDR3 DNA sequence: TGTGCCAGCAGTCGACTAGCGGGAGACGAGCAGTACTTC.

This chain links TRBV15 with TRBJ1-2; D is perhaps TRBD1 (5 bases). Germline CDR1 reads LNHNV; CDR2 reads YYDKDF (reference sequence). With 1 base removed from V and 4 bases from J, the gap between germline ends came to 22 bases. This CDR3 comprises 18 residues. The CDR3 coding sequence is TGTGCCACCAGCAGAGGGAACACCGGGACCTCGCTGACCTATGGCTACACCTTC. As protein: CATSRGNTGTSLTYGYTF.

The J gene is TRBJ1-1, the V gene TRBV2; 9 nucleotides line up with TRBD1. CDR1 SNHLY and CDR2 FYNNEI come from the germline V gene. CDR3 length: 13 residues. V trimming: 9 bases; J trimming: 5 bases; junction bases outside the gene matches: 7. CDR3 in DNA: TGTGCCAGAAAGACAGGGGGTTTTACTGAAGCTTTCTTT. Protein: CARKTGGFTEAFF.

V usage is TRBV4-1 and J usage is TRBJ1-4; D unresolved. This CDR3 region has 14 residues. Trimming pared 8 bases from V and 6 bases from J, leaving 16 bases between. Germline V CDR1 and CDR2: MGHRA, YSYEKL. CDR3 nucleotide sequence: TGCGCCAGCGCCGCCTGGGCGGAGGATGAAAAACTGTTTTTT. Translated: CASAAWAEDEKLFF.

This clone was seen just once. The chain couples TRBV27 to TRBJ1-6; 9 nucleotides match TRBD1. This CDR3 region has 17 residues. V shed 5 bases and J 5 bases; nucleotides not matched to a gene: 10. The germline V gene encodes CDR1 MNHEY and CDR2 SMNVEV (reference sequence). The CDR3 DNA is TGTGCCAGCAGTCAAGACAAAACAGGGGGCAATAATTCACCCCTCCACTTT. This sequence encodes CASSQDKTGGNNSPLHF.

This clone was detected only once. This chain connects TRBV28 to TRBJ1-1, with 11 bases fitting TRBD1. The germline V gene encodes CDR1 MDHEN and CDR2 SYDVKM. CDR3 length: 15 residues. Unmatched junction bases numbered 7, after V lost 5 bases and J lost 5 bases. The CDR3 DNA is TGTGCCAGCAGTACTGGACAGGGGGCTTGGACTGAAGCTTTCTTT. Protein sequence: CASSTGQGAWTEAFF.

The rearrangement uses TRBV3-1 (or the pseudogene TRBV3-2) and TRBJ2-7; 9 nucleotides agree with TRBD2. Per germline, CDR1 LGHDT and CDR2 YNNKEL (reference sequence). The ends lost 3 bases at V and 5 bases at J; junction bases unmatched: 5. This CDR3 has 14 residues. In DNA form, the CDR3 reads TGTGCCAGCAGCCAGTGGACTAGCGACCACGAGCAGTACTTC. Translation: CASSQWTSDHEQYF.

As regards this clone: Germline and junction disagree at one end, which may indicate a read error. The chain's CDR3 is CASSKEGQVLEAFF. CDR3 nucleotide sequence: TGTGCCAGCAGCAAAGAAGGACAGGTTCTTGAAGCTTTCTTT. The chain has TRBV4-2 and TRBJ1-1; 7 bases map to TRBD1. Germline CDR1 and CDR2: LGHNA and YNFKEQ. There are 14 residues in the CDR3.

CDR3 sequence: CASSVGGESVYEQYF. Written as DNA, the CDR3 is TGTGCCAGCAGCGTAGGGGGGGAGTCCGTCTACGAGCAGTACTTC. V gene TRBV9 combines with J gene TRBJ2-7; tentative D call: TRBD2 (6 bases). Germline V gene sequence: CDR1 SGDLS, CDR2 YYNGEE. This CDR3 is built from 15 residues. Trimming shortened V by 0 bases and J by 3 bases, and 13 bases separated the two germline ends.

The chain recombines TRBV12-3 or TRBV12-4 with TRBJ2-1; TRBD2 agrees at 7 bases. The CDR3 length is 12 residues. The V segment lost 4 bases and the J segment 8 bases; nucleotides outside the gene matches: 2. CDR3 bases: TGTGCCAGCAGTTCAGGGAGGGATGAGCAGTTCTTC. Protein product: CASSSGRDEQFF.

The genes are TRBV6-1 and TRBJ2-7; 12 bases are a match to TRBD2. Germline CDR1 MNHNS, CDR2 SASEGT. J lost 5 bases, V lost 7 bases, and 9 bases had no gene match. The CDR3 spans 15 residues. The CDR3 bases are TGTGCCAGCACCCTGACTAGCGGGAGAAAGGACGAGCAGTACTTC. Translated, it gives CASTLTSGRKDEQYF.

The CDR3 nucleotides are TGTGCCAGCAGCATATCGCCCTCCGGGACAGTCTACGAGCAGTACTTC. Protein product: CASSISPSGTVYEQYF. V and J are TRBV11-2 and TRBJ2-7, with 7 bases aligning to TRBD1. V dropped 5 bases and J dropped 3; count of bases not matched to a gene: 13. CDR3 length: 16 residues. In germline, CDR1 is SGHAT, CDR2 FQNNGV.

The chain carries TRBV19 and TRBJ2-3; TRBD1 aligns across 9 bases. The J segment lost 1 base and the V segment lost 10 bases, leaving 3 bases of the junction unmatched. This CDR3 has 13 residues. Germline loops: CDR1 LNHDA, CDR2 SQIVND (reference sequence). CDR3 sequence (DNA): TGTGCCACCCGGACAGGGGGCACAGATACGCAGTATTTT. This encodes CATRTGGTDTQYF.

The chain links TRBV7-9 to TRBJ2-7; possibly TRBD2 for D (6 bases). With 6 bases removed from V and 3 bases from J, the gap between germline ends came to 18 bases. The CDR3 contains 15 residues. Germline CDR1 SEHNR, CDR2 FQNEAQ (reference sequence). CDR3 coding DNA: TGTGCCAGCAGTTTCAGGGCTAGCGCTAACTACGAGCAGTACTTC. Translating it yields CASSFRASANYEQYF.

This chain links TRBV6-5 with TRBJ1-2, with 7 bases identical to TRBD1. Trimming cost V 6 bases and J 8 bases; bases outside gene matches: 12. The CDR3 has 14 amino acids. Per the germline V gene, CDR1 is MNHEY and CDR2 is SVGAGI. CDR3: CASSAGTKGGGYTF. The CDR3 bases are TGTGCCAGCAGCGCCGGGACAAAAGGGGGCGGCTACACCTTC.